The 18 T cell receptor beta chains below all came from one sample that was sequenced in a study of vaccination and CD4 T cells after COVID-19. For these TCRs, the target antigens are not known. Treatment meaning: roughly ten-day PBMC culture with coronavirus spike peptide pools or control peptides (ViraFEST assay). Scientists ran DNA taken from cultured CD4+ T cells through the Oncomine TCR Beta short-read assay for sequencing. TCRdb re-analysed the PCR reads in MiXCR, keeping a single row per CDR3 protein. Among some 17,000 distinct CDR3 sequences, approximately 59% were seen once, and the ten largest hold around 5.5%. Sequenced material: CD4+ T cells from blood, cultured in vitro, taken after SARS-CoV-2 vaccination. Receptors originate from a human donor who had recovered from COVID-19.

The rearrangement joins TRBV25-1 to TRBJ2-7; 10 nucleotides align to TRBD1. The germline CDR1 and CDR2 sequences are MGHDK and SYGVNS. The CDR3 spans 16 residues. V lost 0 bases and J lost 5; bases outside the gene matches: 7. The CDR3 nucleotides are TGTGCCAGCAGTGAATATTTGGGACAGGGGTTCGACGAGCAGTACTTC. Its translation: CASSEYLGQGFDEQYF.

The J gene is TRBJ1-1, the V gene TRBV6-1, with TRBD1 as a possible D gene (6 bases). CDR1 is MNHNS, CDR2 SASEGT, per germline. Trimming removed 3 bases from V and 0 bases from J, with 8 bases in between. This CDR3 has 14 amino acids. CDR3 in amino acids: CASSDRGLNTEAFF. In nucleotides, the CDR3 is TGTGCCAGCAGTGACAGGGGATTGAACACTGAAGCTTTCTTT.

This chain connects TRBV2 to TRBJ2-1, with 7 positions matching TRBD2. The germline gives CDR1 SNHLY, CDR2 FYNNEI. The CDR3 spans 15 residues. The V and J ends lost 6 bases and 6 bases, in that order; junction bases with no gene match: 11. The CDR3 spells CASSVELADCNEQFF. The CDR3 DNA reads TGTGCCAGCAGCGTGGAGCTAGCGGATTGCAATGAGCAGTTCTTC.

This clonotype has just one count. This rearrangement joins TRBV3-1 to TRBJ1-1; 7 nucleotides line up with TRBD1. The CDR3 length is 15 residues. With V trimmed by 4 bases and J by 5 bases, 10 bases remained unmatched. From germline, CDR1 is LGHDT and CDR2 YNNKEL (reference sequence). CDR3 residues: CASSPQGKQGTEAFF. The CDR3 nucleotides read TGTGCCAGCAGCCCACAGGGGAAGCAGGGGACTGAAGCTTTCTTT.

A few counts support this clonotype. The CDR3 DNA reads TGTGCCAGTAGTCGGGACAGGGACAGCACTGAAGCTTTCTTT. Residues: CASSRDRDSTEAFF. The chain employs TRBV19 and TRBJ1-1; 9 positions agree with TRBD1. CDR3 size: 14 residues. The junction had 5 bases not matched to a gene; V was cut back by 5 bases and J by 4 bases. The germline gives CDR1 LNHDA, CDR2 SQIVND (reference sequence).

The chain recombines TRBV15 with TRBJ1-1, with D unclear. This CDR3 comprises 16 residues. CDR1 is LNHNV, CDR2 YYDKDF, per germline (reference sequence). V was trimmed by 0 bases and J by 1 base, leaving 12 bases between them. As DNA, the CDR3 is TGTGCCACCAGCAGAGATCGAAAAAGGGAGAACACTGAAGCTTTCTTT. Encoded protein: CATSRDRKRENTEAFF.

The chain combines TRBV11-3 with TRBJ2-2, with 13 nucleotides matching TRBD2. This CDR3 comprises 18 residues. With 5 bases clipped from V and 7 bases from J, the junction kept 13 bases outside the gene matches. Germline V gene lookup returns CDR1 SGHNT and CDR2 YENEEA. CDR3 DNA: TGTGCCAGCAGCCCCAAGGTCCGACTAGCGGGGGGAAGCGGGGAGCTGTTTTTT. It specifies CASSPKVRLAGGSGELFF.

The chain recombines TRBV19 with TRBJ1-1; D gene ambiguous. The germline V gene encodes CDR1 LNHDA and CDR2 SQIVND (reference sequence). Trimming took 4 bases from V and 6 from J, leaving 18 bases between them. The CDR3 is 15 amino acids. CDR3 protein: CASSTPGLTKAEAFF. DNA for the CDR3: TGTGCCAGTAGTACGCCAGGCCTTACGAAGGCTGAAGCTTTCTTT.

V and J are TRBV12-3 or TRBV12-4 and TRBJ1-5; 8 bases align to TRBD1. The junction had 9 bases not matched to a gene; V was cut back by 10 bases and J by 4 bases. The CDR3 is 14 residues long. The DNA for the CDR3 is TGTGCCACAACCGGGACAGGCAGTAATCAGCCCCAGCATTTT. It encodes CATTGTGSNQPQHF.

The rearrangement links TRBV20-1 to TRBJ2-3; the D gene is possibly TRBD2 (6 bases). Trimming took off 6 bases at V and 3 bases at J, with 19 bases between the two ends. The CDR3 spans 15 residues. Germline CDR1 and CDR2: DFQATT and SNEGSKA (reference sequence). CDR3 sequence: CSAYAIAVLTDTQYF. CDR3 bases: TGCAGTGCCTACGCAATAGCGGTTCTGACAGATACGCAGTATTTT.

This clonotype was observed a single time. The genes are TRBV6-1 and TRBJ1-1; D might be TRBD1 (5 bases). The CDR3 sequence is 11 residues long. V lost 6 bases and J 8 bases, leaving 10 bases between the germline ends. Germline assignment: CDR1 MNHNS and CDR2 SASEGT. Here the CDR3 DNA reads TGTGCCAGCAGCCGAGGGGAGGAAGCTTTCTTT. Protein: CASSRGEEAFF.

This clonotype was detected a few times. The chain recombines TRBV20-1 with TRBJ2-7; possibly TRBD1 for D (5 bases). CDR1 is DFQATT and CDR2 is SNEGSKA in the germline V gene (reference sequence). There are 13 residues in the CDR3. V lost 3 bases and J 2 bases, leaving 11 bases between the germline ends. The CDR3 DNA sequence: TGCAGTGCTAGCCCAGGGATCGCCTACGAGCAGTACTTC. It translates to CSASPGIAYEQYF.

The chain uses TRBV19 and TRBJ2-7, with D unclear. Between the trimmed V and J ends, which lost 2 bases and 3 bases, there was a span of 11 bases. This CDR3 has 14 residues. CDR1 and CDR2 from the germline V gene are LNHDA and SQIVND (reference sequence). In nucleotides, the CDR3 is TGTGCCAGTAGTATATCCGGGCCCAGCTACGAGCAGTACTTC. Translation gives CASSISGPSYEQYF.

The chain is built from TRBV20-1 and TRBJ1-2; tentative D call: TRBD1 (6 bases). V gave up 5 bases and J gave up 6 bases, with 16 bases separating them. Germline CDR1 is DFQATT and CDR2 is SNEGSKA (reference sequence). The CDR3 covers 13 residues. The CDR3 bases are TGCAGTGCTCCTTCGGGGGGCCGCCATGGCTACACCTTC. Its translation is CSAPSGGRHGYTF.

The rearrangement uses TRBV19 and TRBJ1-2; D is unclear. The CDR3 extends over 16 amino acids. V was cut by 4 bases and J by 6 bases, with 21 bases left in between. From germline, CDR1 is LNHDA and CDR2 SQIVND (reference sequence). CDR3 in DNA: TGTGCCAGTAGTACCTCCGGTAACAGCAAGTGGCATGGCTACACCTTC. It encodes CASSTSGNSKWHGYTF.

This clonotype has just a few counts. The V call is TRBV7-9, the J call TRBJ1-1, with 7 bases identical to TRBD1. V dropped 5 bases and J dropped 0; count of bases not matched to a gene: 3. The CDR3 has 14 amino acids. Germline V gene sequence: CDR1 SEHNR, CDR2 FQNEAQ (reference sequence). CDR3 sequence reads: CASSDRAMNTEAFF. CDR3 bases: TGTGCCAGCAGCGACAGGGCCATGAACACTGAAGCTTTCTTT.

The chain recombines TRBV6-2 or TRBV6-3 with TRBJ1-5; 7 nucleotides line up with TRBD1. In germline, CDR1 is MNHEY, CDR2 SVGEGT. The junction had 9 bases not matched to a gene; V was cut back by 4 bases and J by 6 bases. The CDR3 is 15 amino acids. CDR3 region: CASSSTGIRVQPQHF. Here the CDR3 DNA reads TGTGCCAGCAGTTCGACAGGGATTCGGGTTCAGCCCCAGCATTTT.

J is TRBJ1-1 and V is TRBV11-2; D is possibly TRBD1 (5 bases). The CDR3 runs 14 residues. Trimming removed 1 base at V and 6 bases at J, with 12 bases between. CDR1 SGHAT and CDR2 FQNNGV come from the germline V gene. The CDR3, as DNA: TGTGCCAGCAGCTTAGGGAACCCCAGGGCTGAAGCTTTCTTT. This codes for CASSLGNPRAEAFF.